The clone carrying this TCR beta chain was seen a few times. Its antigen is as yet unknown. Unique molecular identifiers (one per individual cDNA molecule) were attached. TCRdb re-called the 5' RACE reads through MiXCR, storing one row per CDR3 protein. The data hold 80,000 to 95,000 distinct CDR3 sequences, with about 15% observed a single time. These data originate in a study of early T cells in non-severe SARS-CoV-2 infection. Study-level findings and limits: Private and CD4 specificities were missed by VDJdb matching, skewed to anti-spike CD8.

The CDR3 sequence is 13 residues long. The germline V gene has CDR1 SGDLS and CDR2 YYNGEE. Trimming left V 1 base short and J 4 bases short, with 6 bases between. The chain combines TRBV9 with TRBJ1-3; D gene ambiguous. The clonotype originates from an adult who was a healthcare worker with PCR-confirmed SARS-CoV-2 infection or an uninfected control (not recorded which). Sequencing was performed on whole blood. The CDR3 nucleotides are TGTGCCAGCAGCGTAACAACGGGAAACACCATATATTTT. Protein: CASSVTTGNTIYF.